Reported below is one T cell receptor beta chain. Its target is unknown. Looked up from germline, CDR1 is SGHDT and CDR2 is YYEEEE. The V and J ends lost 4 bases and 2 bases, in that order; junction bases with no gene match: 8. The CDR3 totals 15 residues. The record originates from a study of cytomegalovirus exposure and HLA in healthy donors. Study-wide results and limits: Later on, an analysis tied around 17,000 TCR beta sequences to HLA alleles at 0.05 false discovery rate. Researchers reported from a later analysis that most CMV-associated TCR beta chains appeared HLA-restricted.

The PCR ran on 60 Vbeta and 13 Jbeta primers. The method was immunoSEQ multiplex PCR; TCRdb's version includes in-frame clones alone and lacks a portion of them. The listing contains fewer than 85,000 clones. Material for sequencing was PBMCs. The origin of this receptor is a man in his fifties in good health and CMV-seropositive. V and J are TRBV5-6 and TRBJ2-5; 7 bases fit TRBD1. The CDR3 coding sequence is TGTGCCAGCAGCGACCGGGACAGAATACAAGAGACCCAGTACTTC. This translates into CASSDRDRIQETQYF.